Listed below are T cell receptor beta chains from one sample, sequenced in a study of blood T cells in healthy people across ages. From the 5' RACE reads, TCRdb called clonotypes with MiXCR, one entry per CDR3 protein. The sample contains roughly 1.9 million distinct CDR3 sequences, about two fifths of which appear only once. Sequencing was performed on blood. The receptor set was obtained from a human donor in good health. The CDR3 runs from the conserved cysteine through the conserved F or W. A D gene is named only where the DNA matches it firmly. Part of the rows lack a size; the others show once, few, many or a class for expanded clones.

j_call	d_call	v_call	clone_size	cdr3_aa	cdr3_nt
TRBJ2-5	NA	TRBV7-9	NA	CASRSTGRETQYF	TGTGCCAGCAGGTCTACAGGGAGAGAGACCCAGTACTTC
TRBJ2-3	NA	TRBV7-3	NA	CASNGGASDTQYF	TGTGCCAGCAATGGGGGGGCATCAGATACGCAGTATTTT
TRBJ2-5	NA	TRBV9	NA	CASSVAMGEQYF	TGTGCCAGCAGCGTAGCGATGGGGGAGCAGTACTTC
TRBJ2-5	NA	TRBV7-2	NA	CASSFRQATETQYF	TGTGCCAGCAGCTTTCGGCAGGCTACAGAGACCCAGTACTTC
TRBJ2-3	TRBD2	TRBV11-1	few	CASSHPGGRPGLAGTADTQYF	TGTGCCAGCAGCCATCCGGGGGGGCGCCCGGGACTAGCGGGGACGGCAGATACGCAGTATTTT
TRBJ1-5	TRBD1	TRBV7-2	NA	CASSYDRRGLIQPQHF	TGTGCCAGCAGCTACGACAGGAGGGGGCTTATTCAGCCCCAGCATTTT
TRBJ2-1	NA	TRBV6-6	NA	CASRPGTISYNEQFF	TGTGCCAGCAGACCCGGGACAATATCCTACAATGAGCAGTTCTTC
TRBJ2-3	NA	TRBV28	many	CASSSPTDTQYF	TGTGCCAGCAGCTCGCCCACAGATACGCAGTATTTT
TRBJ1-6	NA	TRBV18	NA	CASSLGGMPPLHF	TGTGCCAGCTCCCTGGGGGGGATGCCACCCCTCCACTTT
TRBJ2-1	NA	TRBV29-1	few	CSVEDPRLLDNEQFF	TGCAGCGTTGAAGATCCGAGACTACTCGACAATGAGCAGTTCTTC
TRBJ1-2	NA	TRBV6-5	NA	CASSDTGIFYGYTF	TGTGCCAGCAGTGATACAGGGATATTTTATGGCTACACCTTC
TRBJ1-5	NA	TRBV7-2	NA	CTSSLISDQPQHF	TGTACCAGCAGCTTAATTTCCGATCAGCCCCAGCATTTT
TRBJ2-3	TRBD2	TRBV29-1	few	CSVATSGGTDTQYF	TGCAGCGTTGCGACTAGCGGGGGCACAGATACGCAGTATTTT
TRBJ1-2	NA	TRBV4-1	few	CASSQFVTAIFGYTF	TGCGCCAGCAGCCAATTCGTCACAGCAATATTTGGCTACACCTTC
TRBJ2-1	NA	TRBV7-9	NA	CASSFRISEQFF	TGTGCCAGCAGCTTTCGTATTAGTGAGCAGTTCTTC
TRBJ2-7	NA	TRBV4-1	NA	CASSLSTGYLSYEQYF	TGCGCCAGCAGCCTGAGCACAGGATACCTCTCCTACGAGCAGTACTTC
TRBJ2-7	NA	TRBV6-2/TRBV6-3	NA	CASSRDFAYNEQYF	TGTGCCAGCAGTCGGGACTTCGCTTACAATGAGCAGTACTTC